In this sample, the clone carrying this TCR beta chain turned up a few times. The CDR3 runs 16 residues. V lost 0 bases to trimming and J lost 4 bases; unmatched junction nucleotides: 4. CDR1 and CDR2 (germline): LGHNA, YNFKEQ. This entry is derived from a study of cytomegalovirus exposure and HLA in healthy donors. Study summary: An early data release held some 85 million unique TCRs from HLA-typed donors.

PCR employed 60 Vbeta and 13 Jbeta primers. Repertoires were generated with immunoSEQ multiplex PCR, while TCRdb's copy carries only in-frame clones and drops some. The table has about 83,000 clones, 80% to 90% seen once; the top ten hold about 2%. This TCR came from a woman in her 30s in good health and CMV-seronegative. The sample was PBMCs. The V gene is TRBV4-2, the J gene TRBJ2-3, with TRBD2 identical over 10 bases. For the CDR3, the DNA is TGTGCCAGCAGCCAAGAAGGACTAGCGGAATCAGATACGCAGTATTTT. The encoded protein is CASSQEGLAESDTQYF.